One T cell receptor (beta chain) is described in this entry. Under the authors' procedure: Reference gene primer amplification yielded estimated nucleated cell counts. Profiled with immunoSEQ multiplex PCR; TCRdb holds only in-frame clones, not every one. That table furnishes V, J and clone size, whereas the DNA furnished D and trimming. This table holds some 73,000 clones, 70% to 85% found once. This specimen belongs to a study of blood T cell repertoires in COVID-19. Study information: Acute-phase and convalescent COVID-19 samples originated in the United States, Italy and Spain. Nucleic acid was either cDNA or gDNA, and it came from T cells, B-cell-depleted T cells, or PBMCs.

Trimming pared 0 bases from V and 6 bases from J, leaving 8 bases between. The CDR3 runs to 14 residues. CDR1 is SGHVS, CDR2 FNYEAQ, per germline. Sequencing input: peripheral blood. The chain joins TRBV7-6 to TRBJ2-2; D remains unclear. The receptor was derived from a woman aged 55-69 years with acute or convalescent COVID-19. The DNA for the CDR3 is TGTGCCAGCAGCTTAGCTCACTCCCCCGGGGAGCTGTTTTTT. Translating gives CASSLAHSPGELFF.